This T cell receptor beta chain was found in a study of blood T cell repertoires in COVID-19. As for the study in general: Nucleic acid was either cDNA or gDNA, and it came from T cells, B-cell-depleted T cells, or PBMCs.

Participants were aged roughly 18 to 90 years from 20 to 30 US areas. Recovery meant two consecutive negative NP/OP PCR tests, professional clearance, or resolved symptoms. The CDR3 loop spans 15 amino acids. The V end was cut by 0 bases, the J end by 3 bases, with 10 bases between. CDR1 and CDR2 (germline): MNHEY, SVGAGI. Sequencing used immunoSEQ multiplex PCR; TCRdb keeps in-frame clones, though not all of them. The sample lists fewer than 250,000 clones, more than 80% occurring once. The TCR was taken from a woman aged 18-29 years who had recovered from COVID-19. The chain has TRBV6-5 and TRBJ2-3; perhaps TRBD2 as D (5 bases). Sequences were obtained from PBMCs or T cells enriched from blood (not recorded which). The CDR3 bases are TGTGCCAGCAGTTACTCCGGACTGAGGACAGATACGCAGTATTTT. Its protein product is CASSYSGLRTDTQYF.